The 4 T cell receptor beta chains in this list originate from one sample, sequenced in a study of long-term antiretroviral therapy in people with HIV. Assay version v3.0 of immunoSEQ was used, and it was run at survey level. Libraries were prepared by immunoSEQ multiplex PCR; TCRdb keeps only in-frame clonotypes and omits some of them. The sample holds some 35,000 clones, around 85% seen once. This sample comprised unsorted PBMCs, obtained 2.2 years after starting antiretroviral therapy. The receptor set was obtained from a man younger than 35 with HIV.

The rearrangement links TRBV4-3 to TRBJ2-1, with no clear D. Trimming shortened V by 1 base and J by 5 bases, and 9 bases separated the two germline ends. The CDR3 runs to 14 residues. Germline V lookup: CDR1 LGHNA, CDR2 YSLEER. The DNA of the CDR3 is TGCGCCAGCAGCCAAGGCTACCCCCACAATGAGCAGTTCTTC. Its translation is CASSQGYPHNEQFF.

This chain links TRBV6-5 with TRBJ1-2; D may be TRBD1 (6 bases). V lost 6 bases and J 0 bases, leaving 11 bases between the germline ends. Germline V gene lookup returns CDR1 MNHEY and CDR2 SVGAGI. The CDR3 is 14 residues long. CDR3 amino acids: CASREGGSNYGYTF. The CDR3 DNA follows: TGTGCCAGCAGGGAAGGGGGTTCTAACTATGGCTACACCTTC.

This clone appeared once. V usage is TRBV27 and J usage is TRBJ2-3; 11 bases line up with TRBD2. The ends lost 6 bases at V and 4 bases at J; junction bases unmatched: 18. The CDR3 is 19 residues long. The germline CDR1 and CDR2 sequences are MNHEY and SMNVEV (reference sequence). The CDR3 protein is CASSFSKLAGGPWADTQYF. The CDR3 DNA sequence: TGTGCCAGCAGCTTTTCAAAATTAGCGGGAGGGCCTTGGGCAGATACGCAGTATTTT.

The genes are TRBV7-3 and TRBJ1-1; perhaps TRBD1 as D (6 bases). Germline V gene sequence: CDR1 SGHTA, CDR2 FQGTGA. This CDR3 has 13 amino acids. V was cut by 8 bases and J by 5 bases, with 15 bases left in between. CDR3 nucleotides: TGTGCCAGCCGGAACAGGGCGGCGACTGAAGCTTTCTTT. This codes for CASRNRAATEAFF.